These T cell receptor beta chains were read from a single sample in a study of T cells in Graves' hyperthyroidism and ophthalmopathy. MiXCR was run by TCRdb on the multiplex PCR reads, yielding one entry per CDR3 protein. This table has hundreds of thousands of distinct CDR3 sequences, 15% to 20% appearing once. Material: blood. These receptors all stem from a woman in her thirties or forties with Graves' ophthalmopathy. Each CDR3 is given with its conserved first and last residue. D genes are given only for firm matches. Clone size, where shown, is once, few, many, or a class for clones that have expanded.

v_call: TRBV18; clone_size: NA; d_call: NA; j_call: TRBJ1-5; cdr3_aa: CASSPGINQPQHF; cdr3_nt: TGTGCCAGCTCACCGGGGATCAATCAGCCCCAGCATTTT
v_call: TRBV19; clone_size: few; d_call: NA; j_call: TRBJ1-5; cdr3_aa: CASSIGKPQPQHF; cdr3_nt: TGTGCCAGTAGTATCGGAAAACCCCAGCCCCAGCATTTT
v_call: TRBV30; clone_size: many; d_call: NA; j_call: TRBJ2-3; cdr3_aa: CAWSVPEGTQYF; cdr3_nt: TGTGCCTGGAGTGTACCGGAGGGAACGCAGTATTTT
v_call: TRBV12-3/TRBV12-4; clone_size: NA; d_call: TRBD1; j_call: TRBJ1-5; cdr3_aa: CASSDRRTGGNQPQHF; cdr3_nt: TGTGCCAGCAGTGACCGGCGGACAGGGGGCAATCAGCCCCAGCATTTT
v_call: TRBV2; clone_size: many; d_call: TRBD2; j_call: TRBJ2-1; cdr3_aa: CASGSYETSGRGNEQFF; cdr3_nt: TGTGCCAGCGGAAGCTATGAAACTAGCGGGAGAGGCAATGAGCAGTTCTTC
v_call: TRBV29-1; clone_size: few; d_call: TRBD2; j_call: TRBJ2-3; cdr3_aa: CSVVAGGPTDTQYF; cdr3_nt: TGCAGCGTGGTAGCGGGAGGGCCGACAGATACGCAGTATTTT
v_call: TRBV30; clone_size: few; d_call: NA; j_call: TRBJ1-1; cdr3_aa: CAWGAIGGAFF; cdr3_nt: TGTGCCTGGGGAGCGATAGGTGGGGCTTTCTTT
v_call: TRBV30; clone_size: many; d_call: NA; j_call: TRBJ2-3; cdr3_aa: CAWSGVNYTQYF; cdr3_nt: TGTGCCTGGAGTGGGGTCAACTATACGCAGTATTTT
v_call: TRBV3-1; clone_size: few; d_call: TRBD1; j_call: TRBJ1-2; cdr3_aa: CASSQTRTGSYGYTF; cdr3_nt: TGTGCCAGCAGCCAAACCCGGACAGGGTCATATGGCTACACCTTC
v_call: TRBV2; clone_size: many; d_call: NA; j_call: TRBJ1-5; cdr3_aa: CASSVGGAGNQPQHF; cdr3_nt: TGTGCCAGCAGTGTCGGGGGCGCGGGCAATCAGCCCCAGCATTTT
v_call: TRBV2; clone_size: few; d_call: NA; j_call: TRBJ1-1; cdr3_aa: CASSEALGGGNTEAFF; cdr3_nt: TGTGCCAGCAGTGAAGCGCTGGGGGGCGGGAACACTGAAGCTTTCTTT
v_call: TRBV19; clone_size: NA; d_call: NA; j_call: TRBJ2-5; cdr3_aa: CASRRGVGETQYF; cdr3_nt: TGTGCCAGTAGAAGGGGGGTGGGTGAGACCCAGTACTTC
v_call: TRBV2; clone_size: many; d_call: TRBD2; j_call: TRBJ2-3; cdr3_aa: CASTPGLAADTQYF; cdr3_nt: TGTGCCAGCACTCCTGGACTAGCCGCAGATACGCAGTATTTT
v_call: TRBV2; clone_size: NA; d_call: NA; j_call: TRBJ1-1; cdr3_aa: CASTLAAYTEAFF; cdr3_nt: TGTGCCAGCACCTTGGCGGCTTACACTGAAGCTTTCTTT
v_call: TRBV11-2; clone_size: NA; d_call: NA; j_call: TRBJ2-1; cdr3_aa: CASSQHREPYNEQFF; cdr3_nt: TGTGCCAGCAGCCAACACAGGGAGCCCTACAATGAGCAGTTCTTC
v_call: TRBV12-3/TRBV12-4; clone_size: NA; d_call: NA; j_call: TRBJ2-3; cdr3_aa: CSGTSGFSYTDTQYF; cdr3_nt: TGTTCCGGCACCTCGGGATTTTCTTACACAGATACGCAGTATTTT
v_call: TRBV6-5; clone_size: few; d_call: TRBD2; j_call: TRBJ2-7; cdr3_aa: CASSDSSTSAYYEQYF; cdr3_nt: TGTGCCAGCAGTGACTCGAGCACTAGCGCCTACTACGAGCAGTACTTC